Following are 21 T cell receptor beta chains from one sample sequenced in a study of blood T cell repertoires in COVID-19. The table came from immunoSEQ multiplex PCR; TCRdb's copy has only in-frame clones and leaves some out. The sample has about 160,000 clones, roughly 84% seen once. Sample: peripheral blood. These receptors were collected from a woman over 75 with active or convalescent COVID-19.

A word on this clone: The junction differs from germline at one of its ends, possibly a read error. The chain employs TRBV28 and TRBJ2-2; D may be TRBD2 (6 bases). This CDR3 region has 16 residues. The germline CDR1 and CDR2 sequences are MDHEN and SYDVKM. The CDR3 coding sequence is TGTGCCAGCAGTTTATCAGGTCTAGCGAATACCGGGGAGCTGTTTTTT. Protein: CASSLSGLANTGELFF.

The V call is TRBV5-1, the J call TRBJ2-3; 8 nucleotides line up with TRBD2. Unmatched junction bases numbered 17, after V lost 4 bases and J lost 1 base. The CDR3 extends over 19 amino acids. Germline CDR1 and CDR2: SGHRS and YFSETQ. The CDR3 is CASSPMTSADLFGTDTQYF. In nucleotides, the CDR3 is TGCGCCAGCAGCCCAATGACTAGCGCTGACCTGTTTGGCACAGATACGCAGTATTTT.

V usage is TRBV5-1 and J usage is TRBJ2-1, with 9 bases aligning to TRBD2. The CDR3 extends over 16 amino acids. The trim removed 0 bases at V and 1 base at J, leaving 2 bases unmatched. Per germline, CDR1 SGHRS and CDR2 YFSETQ. DNA of the CDR3: TGCGCCAGCAGCTTGGGCCTAGCGGGATCCTACAATGAGCAGTTCTTC. Its translation: CASSLGLAGSYNEQFF.

The chain couples TRBV10-3 to TRBJ2-3; TRBD2 matches at 8 bases. V shed 7 bases and J 3 bases; nucleotides not matched to a gene: 6. CDR3 length: 14 amino acids. Germline V CDR1 and CDR2: ENHRY, SYGVKD. CDR3 coding DNA: TGTGCCATCATTAACGCTAGCGGGACAGATACGCAGTATTTT. Residues: CAIINASGTDTQYF.

The V and J genes are TRBV2 and TRBJ2-3; D possibly corresponds to TRBD2 (6 bases). V lost 7 bases and J 3 bases, leaving 17 bases between the germline ends. CDR3 length: 15 amino acids. CDR1 is SNHLY, CDR2 FYNNEI, per germline. CDR3 region: CASTALAGRTDTQYF. The CDR3 nucleotides are TGTGCCAGCACCGCACTAGCTGGCAGGACAGATACGCAGTATTTT.

This clone was seen a few times. The rearrangement uses TRBV18 and TRBJ2-1; TRBD2 matches at 13 bases. Germline V gene data show CDR1 as KGHSH and CDR2 as LQKENI. V trimming: 2 bases; J trimming: 1 base; junction bases outside the gene matches: 5. This CDR3 is 18 amino acids long. CDR3 loop: CASSPGTSGMGSYNEQFF. The DNA for the CDR3 is TGTGCCAGCTCACCAGGGACTAGCGGGATGGGGTCCTACAATGAGCAGTTCTTC.

V and J are TRBV5-4 and TRBJ2-7, with 7 bases fitting TRBD1. The CDR3 covers 14 residues. V dropped 0 bases and J dropped 6; count of bases not matched to a gene: 6. Germline CDR1 SGHNT, CDR2 YYREEE (reference sequence). The CDR3 bases are TGTGCCAGCAGCTTGGTTAAGGGGGCAAGCGAGCAGTACTTC. This encodes CASSLVKGASEQYF.

The chain combines TRBV6-6 with TRBJ2-7; maybe TRBD2 (5 bases). Germline V gene lookup returns CDR1 MNHNY and CDR2 SVGAGI (reference sequence). V lost 5 bases, J lost 3 bases, and 8 bases lay in between. This CDR3 has 12 amino acids. The CDR3 DNA reads TGTGCCAGCAGTCCCGGGATCTACGAGCAGTACTTC. Its translation: CASSPGIYEQYF.

CDR3 region: CASSPLAGVGEQYF. In DNA form, the CDR3 reads TGCGCCAGCAGCCCGCTAGCGGGAGTGGGCGAGCAGTACTTC. The chain has TRBV5-1 and TRBJ2-7; 10 bases map to TRBD2. The ends lost 4 bases at V and 6 bases at J; junction bases unmatched: 7. Germline V gene sequence: CDR1 SGHRS, CDR2 YFSETQ. The CDR3 covers 14 residues.

This chain joins TRBV2 and TRBJ1-5; 7 bases line up with TRBD1. V was pared by 6 bases and J by 4 bases, with 9 bases of the junction left unmatched. The germline CDR1 and CDR2 sequences are SNHLY and FYNNEI. The CDR3 sequence is 15 residues long. CDR3 sequence: CASRIRQGWNQPQHF. CDR3 bases: TGTGCCAGCAGGATCCGACAGGGTTGGAATCAGCCCCAGCATTTT.

The chain links TRBV5-4 to TRBJ2-7; 14 bases align to TRBD2. The germline gives CDR1 SGHNT, CDR2 YYREEE (reference sequence). J gave up 6 bases and V 2 bases, and 4 bases lay outside the gene matches. The CDR3 is 15 amino acids. In nucleotides, the CDR3 is TGTGCCAGCAGCTTTTCGGGACTAGCGGGAGTCGAGCAGTACTTC. Translating gives CASSFSGLAGVEQYF.

This chain connects TRBV19 to TRBJ2-7, with 12 nucleotides matching TRBD2. The CDR3 is made up of 14 amino acids. Germline assignment: CDR1 LNHDA and CDR2 SQIVND (reference sequence). V shed 4 bases, J shed 9 bases, and the junction held 7 bases outside the gene matches. CDR3 bases: TGTGCCAGTAGTACCAGACTAGCGGGAGTTGCGCAGTACTTC. Its protein product is CASSTRLAGVAQYF. Filled out from reference TRBV19 and TRBJ2-7, the complete variable domain reads DGGITQSPKYLFRKEGQNVTLSCEQNLNHDAMYWYRQDPGQGLRLIYYSQIVNDFQKGDIAEGYSVSREKKESFPLTVTSAQKNPTAFYLCASSTRLAGVAQYFGPGTRLTVT.

V and J are TRBV18 and TRBJ2-1; weak D call: TRBD2 (6 bases). Trimming removed 0 bases at V and 9 bases at J, with 15 bases between. In germline, CDR1 is KGHSH, CDR2 LQKENI. This CDR3 region has 15 residues. CDR3 protein: CASSPPSGRIGEQFF. In DNA form, the CDR3 reads TGTGCCAGCTCACCACCGTCCGGGAGAATTGGTGAGCAGTTCTTC.

The chain combines TRBV9 with TRBJ2-1; D may be TRBD2 (6 bases). CDR3 length: 13 residues. Per germline, CDR1 SGDLS and CDR2 YYNGEE. Trimming stripped 3 bases from V and 2 bases from J, with 6 bases between. CDR3 in amino acids: CASSGLAYNEQFF. In nucleotides, the CDR3 is TGTGCCAGCAGCGGACTAGCCTACAATGAGCAGTTCTTC.

V gene TRBV10-3 combines with J gene TRBJ1-1; D may be TRBD1 (5 bases). This CDR3 region has 14 residues. Germline CDR1 and CDR2: ENHRY and SYGVKD. Trimming cost V 4 bases and J 5 bases, with 14 bases left between them. CDR3 loop: CAISVGGVGTEAFF. The CDR3 DNA sequence: TGTGCCATCAGTGTAGGAGGGGTGGGGACTGAAGCTTTCTTT.

The rearrangement links TRBV7-9 to TRBJ2-7, with 7 bases fitting TRBD1. CDR3 size: 13 residues. Per the germline V gene, CDR1 is SEHNR and CDR2 is FQNEAQ (reference sequence). The ends lost 2 bases at V and 3 bases at J; junction bases unmatched: 1. CDR3 nucleotides: TGTGCCAGCAGCTTAACAGGGGACTACGAGCAGTACTTC. It codes for CASSLTGDYEQYF.

CDR3 in amino acids: CASSQDASGGSHRTYEQYF. The DNA of the CDR3 is TGTGCCAGCAGCCAAGATGCTAGCGGGGGTAGCCACCGAACGTACGAGCAGTACTTC. This chain connects TRBV4-2 to TRBJ2-7, with 10 bases lining up with TRBD2. Germline V gives CDR1 LGHNA, CDR2 YNFKEQ. The trim removed 0 bases at V and 4 bases at J, leaving 15 bases unmatched. The CDR3 length is 19 residues.

The chain carries TRBV9 and TRBJ2-7, with a tentative D call TRBD1 (6 bases). The CDR3 length is 15 residues. CDR1 and CDR2 (germline): SGDLS, YYNGEE. V shed 4 bases and J shed 0 bases, with 14 bases lying between them. CDR3 nucleotides: TGTGCCAGCAGCTCATACACAGGGAGCTCCTACGAGCAGTACTTC. It translates to CASSSYTGSSYEQYF.

This clone has a single count. The chain is built from TRBV19 and TRBJ2-1; 10 nucleotides match TRBD1. CDR1 and CDR2 (germline): LNHDA, SQIVND (reference sequence). This CDR3 contains 16 residues. V shed 2 bases and J 4 bases; nucleotides not matched to a gene: 5. CDR3: CASSIIGTGDYNEQFF. The CDR3 bases are TGTGCCAGTAGTATAATCGGGACAGGGGATTACAATGAGCAGTTCTTC.

The V call is TRBV19, the J call TRBJ2-1; 14 bases are shared with TRBD2. The CDR3 length is 17 residues. Germline V CDR1 and CDR2: LNHDA, SQIVND (reference sequence). Germline trimming cut 6 bases from V and 1 base from J; bases unmatched to any gene: 5. The CDR3 sequence is CASSRTSGRLSYNEQFF. The CDR3 nucleotides read TGTGCCAGTAGCCGGACTAGCGGGAGGCTTTCCTACAATGAGCAGTTCTTC.

This sequence joins TRBV6-2 or TRBV6-3 and TRBJ2-1; D is perhaps TRBD2 (5 bases). V lost 6 bases, J lost 4 bases, and 13 bases lay in between. Germline CDR1 and CDR2: MNHEY and SVGEGT. The CDR3 consists of 14 residues. CDR3 bases: TGTGCCAGCAGCTATCGCGGGCCTTACAATGAGCAGTTCTTC. Translating it yields CASSYRGPYNEQFF.